This TCR beta chain is from a study of response to subunit inactivated influenza vaccine. Notes on the study in general: Every seasonal influenza vaccination brings in few new T cells, the authors suggested.

On this clonotype: Its target is unknown.

The CDR3 is 13 amino acids. CDR1 and CDR2 from the germline V gene are MGHRA and YSYEKL. V gave up 1 base and J gave up 6 bases, with 9 bases separating them. MiXCR, run by TCRdb on the RT-PCR reads, gives a single entry per CDR3 protein. The repertoire has about 570,000 distinct CDR3 sequences, about 11% of them found once; the top ten carry approximately 11%. These sequences were also reported in another study, on T cells expressing NK-cell markers. From that report: Researchers built TCR beta cDNA using 5'RACE template switching with UMIs. Underlying the TCR beta repertoires were sorted CD3+CD56+NKG2C+, CD3+CD56+NKG2C- and CD3+CD56-NKG2C+ T cells. Only alpha-beta TCR T cells were sorted in several experiments, using an anti-gamma-delta TCR antibody. Among CD8+ T cells from over 5 donors, dominant NKG2C+ clonotypes accounted for about 1.0-7.0%.

The sequencing used PBMCs from blood, collected on the day of vaccination. The clonotype was recovered from a man aged 45-65 years who received an inactivated influenza vaccine. This sequence joins TRBV4-1 and TRBJ2-5; D may be TRBD2 (5 bases). The CDR3 bases are TGCGCCAGCAGCCAAGGGTTAGCGCAGACCCAGTACTTC. Residues: CASSQGLAQTQYF.